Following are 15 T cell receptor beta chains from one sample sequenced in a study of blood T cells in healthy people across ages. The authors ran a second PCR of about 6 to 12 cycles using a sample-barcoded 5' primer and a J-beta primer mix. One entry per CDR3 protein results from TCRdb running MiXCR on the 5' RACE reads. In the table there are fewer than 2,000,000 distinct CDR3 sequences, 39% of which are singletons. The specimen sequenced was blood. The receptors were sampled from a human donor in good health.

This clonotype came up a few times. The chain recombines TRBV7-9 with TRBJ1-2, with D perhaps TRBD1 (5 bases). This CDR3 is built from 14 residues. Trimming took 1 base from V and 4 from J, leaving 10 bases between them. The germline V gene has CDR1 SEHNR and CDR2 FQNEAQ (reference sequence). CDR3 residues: CASSLGGAFYGYTF. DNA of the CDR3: TGTGCCAGCAGCTTAGGCGGGGCCTTCTATGGCTACACCTTC.

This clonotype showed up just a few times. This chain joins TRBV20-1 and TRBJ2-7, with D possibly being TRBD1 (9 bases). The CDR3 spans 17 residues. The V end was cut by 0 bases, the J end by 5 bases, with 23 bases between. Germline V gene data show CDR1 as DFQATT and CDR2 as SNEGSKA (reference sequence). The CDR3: CSAREESGGQGYDEQYF. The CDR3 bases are TGCAGTGCTAGAGAAGAAAGCGGGGGACAGGGCTACGACGAGCAGTACTTC.

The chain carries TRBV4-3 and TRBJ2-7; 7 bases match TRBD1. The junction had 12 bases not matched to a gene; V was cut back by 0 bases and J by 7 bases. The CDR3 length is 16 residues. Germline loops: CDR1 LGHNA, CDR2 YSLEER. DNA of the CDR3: TGCGCCAGCAGCCAAGATAGGTACTCGACAGGGCAAGAGCAGTACTTC. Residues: CASSQDRYSTGQEQYF.

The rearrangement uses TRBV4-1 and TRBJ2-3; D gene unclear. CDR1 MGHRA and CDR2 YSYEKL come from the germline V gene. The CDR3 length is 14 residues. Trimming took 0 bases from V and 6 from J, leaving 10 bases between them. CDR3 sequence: CASSQDDQGDTQYF. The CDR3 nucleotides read TGCGCCAGCAGCCAAGACGACCAAGGGGATACGCAGTATTTT.

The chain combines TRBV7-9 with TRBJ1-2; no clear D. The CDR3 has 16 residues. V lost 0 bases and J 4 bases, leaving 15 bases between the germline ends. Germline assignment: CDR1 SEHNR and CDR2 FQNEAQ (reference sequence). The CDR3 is CASSLAVVGKVYGYTF. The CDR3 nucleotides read TGTGCCAGCAGCTTAGCGGTTGTGGGCAAGGTCTATGGCTACACCTTC. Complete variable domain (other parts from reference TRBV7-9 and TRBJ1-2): DTGVSQNPRHKITKRGQNVTFRCDPISEHNRLYWYRQTLGQGPEFLTYFQNEAQLEKSRLLSDRFSAERPKGSFSTLEIQRTEQGDSAMYLCASSLAVVGKVYGYTFGSGTRLTVV.

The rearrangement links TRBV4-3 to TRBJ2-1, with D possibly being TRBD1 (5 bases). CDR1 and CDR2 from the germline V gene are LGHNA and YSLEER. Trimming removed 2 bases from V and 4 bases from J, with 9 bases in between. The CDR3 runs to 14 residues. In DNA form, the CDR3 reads TGCGCCAGCAGCCAAATAGGGGTTTACAATGAGCAGTTCTTC. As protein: CASSQIGVYNEQFF.

The CDR3 reads CASSPRRGGDSPLHF. The CDR3 DNA is TGTGCCAGCAGTCCTCGTCGGGGTGGGGATTCACCCCTCCACTTT. This sequence joins TRBV28 and TRBJ1-6, with D hard to call. The CDR3 is 15 amino acids. From germline, CDR1 is MDHEN and CDR2 SYDVKM. Trimming took 5 bases from V and 8 from J, leaving 16 bases between them. The whole variable domain, filled in from reference TRBV28 and TRBJ1-6, reads DVKVTQSSRYLVKRTGEKVFLECVQDMDHENMFWYRQDPGLGLRLIYFSYDVKMKEKGDIPEGYSVSREKKERFSLILESASTNQTSMYLCASSPRRGGDSPLHFGNGTRLTVT.

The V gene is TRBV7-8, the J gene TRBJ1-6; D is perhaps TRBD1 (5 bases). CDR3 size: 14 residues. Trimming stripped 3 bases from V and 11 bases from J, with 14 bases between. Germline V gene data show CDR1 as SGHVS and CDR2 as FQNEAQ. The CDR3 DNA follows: TGTGCCAGCAGCTTTAGTCTTTCGGGACCACCCCTCCACTTT. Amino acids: CASSFSLSGPPLHF.

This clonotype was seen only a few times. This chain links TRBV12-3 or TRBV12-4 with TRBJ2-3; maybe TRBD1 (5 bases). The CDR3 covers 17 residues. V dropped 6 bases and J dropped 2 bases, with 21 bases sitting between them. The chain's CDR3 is CASRGQFAGIITDTQYF. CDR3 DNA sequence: TGTGCCAGCAGAGGACAATTCGCTGGGATAATCACAGATACGCAGTATTTT.

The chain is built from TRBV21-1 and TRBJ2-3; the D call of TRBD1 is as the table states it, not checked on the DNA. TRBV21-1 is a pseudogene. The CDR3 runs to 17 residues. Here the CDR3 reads CASTIRWTGGGTDTQYF. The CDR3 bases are TGTGCCAGCACTATTCGCTGGACAGGGGGCGGGACAGATACGCAGTATTTT.

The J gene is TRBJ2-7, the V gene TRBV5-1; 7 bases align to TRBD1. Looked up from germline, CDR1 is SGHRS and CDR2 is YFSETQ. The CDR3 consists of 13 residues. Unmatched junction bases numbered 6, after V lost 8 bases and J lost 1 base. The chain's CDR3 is CASNPTGSYEQYF. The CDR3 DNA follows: TGCGCCAGTAATCCGACAGGGTCCTACGAGCAGTACTTC.

CDR3 loop: CASSLAAGLSNQPQHF. The CDR3, as DNA: TGTGCCAGCAGCTTAGCGGCCGGGTTGAGCAATCAGCCCCAGCATTTT. V gene TRBV7-8 combines with J gene TRBJ1-5; D is uncertain. CDR3 length equals 16 residues. Germline assignment: CDR1 SGHVS and CDR2 FQNEAQ. V lost 0 bases and J 1 base, leaving 10 bases between the germline ends.

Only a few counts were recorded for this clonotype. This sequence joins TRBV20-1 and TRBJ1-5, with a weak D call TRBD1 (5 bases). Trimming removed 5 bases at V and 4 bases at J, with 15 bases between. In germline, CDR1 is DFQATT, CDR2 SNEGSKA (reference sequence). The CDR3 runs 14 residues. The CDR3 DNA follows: TGCAGTGCTTGGGCAGGGCTTGGGAATCAGCCCCAGCATTTT. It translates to CSAWAGLGNQPQHF.

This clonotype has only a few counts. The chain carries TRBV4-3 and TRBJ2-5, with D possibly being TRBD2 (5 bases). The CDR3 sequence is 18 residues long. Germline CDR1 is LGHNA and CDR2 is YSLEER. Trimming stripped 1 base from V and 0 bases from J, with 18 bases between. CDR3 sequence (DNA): TGCGCCAGCAGCCAAGTCATTTTGGAGGCGCAGGACCAAGAGACCCAGTACTTC. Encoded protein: CASSQVILEAQDQETQYF.

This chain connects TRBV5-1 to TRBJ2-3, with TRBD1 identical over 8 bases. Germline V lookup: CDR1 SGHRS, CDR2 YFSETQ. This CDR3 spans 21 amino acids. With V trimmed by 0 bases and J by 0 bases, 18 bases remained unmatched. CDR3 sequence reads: CASSLGQGAYGLYQSTDTQYF. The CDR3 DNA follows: TGCGCCAGCAGCTTGGGGCAGGGGGCATACGGACTATACCAAAGCACAGATACGCAGTATTTT.